The rows below give T cell receptor beta chains drawn from one sample of a study. TCRdb ran MiXCR on the RT-PCR reads and lists one entry per CDR3 protein. Of almost 700,000 distinct CDR3 sequences listed, 14% are singletons. The sequenced sample was memory CD4+ T cells from blood. The receptor set was obtained from a female donor in good health, serving as a healthy control. The CDR3 runs from the conserved cysteine through the conserved F or W. A D gene is named only where the DNA matches it firmly. Expanded clones are given a class, and other clones once, few, many or no size at all.

j_gene,d_gene,abundance,v_gene,CDR3aa,CDR3nt
TRBJ1-1,.,many,TRBV6-5,CASSHRTHANTEAFF,TGTGCCAGCAGTCATCGGACCCACGCCAACACTGAAGCTTTCTTT
TRBJ2-1,TRBD2,many,TRBV12-3/TRBV12-4,CASTQREGDNEQFF,TGTGCCAGCACCCAGCGGGAGGGAGACAATGAGCAGTTCTTC
TRBJ2-1,TRBD2,.,TRBV20-1,CSARGNSGPQFF,TGCAGTGCTAGAGGGAATAGCGGGCCCCAGTTCTTC
TRBJ2-3,.,many,TRBV3-1,CASSLGGDADTQYF,TGTGCCAGCAGTTTGGGGGGCGATGCAGATACGCAGTATTTT
TRBJ1-2,.,few,TRBV10-2,CASSVAGRAKGYTF,TGCGCCAGCAGTGTAGCAGGGCGCGCCAAAGGCTACACCTTC
TRBJ2-7,.,many,TRBV6-5,CASAPRRGKAYEQYF,TGTGCCAGCGCCCCCCGTCGGGGTAAAGCCTACGAGCAGTACTTC
TRBJ2-1,TRBD1,many,TRBV12-3/TRBV12-4,CASKGAGVNEQFF,TGTGCCAGCAAGGGGGCAGGGGTAAATGAGCAGTTCTTC
TRBJ1-1,.,many,TRBV12-3/TRBV12-4,CASSLYVRGDTEAFF,TGTGCCAGCAGTTTATACGTCCGTGGGGACACTGAAGCTTTCTTT
TRBJ2-1,.,few,TRBV20-1,CSARLEGPSGEQFF,TGCAGTGCTAGGCTTGAGGGCCCTTCGGGGGAGCAGTTCTTC
TRBJ1-6,.,.,TRBV2,CASSDPLNSPLHF,TGTGCCAGCAGTGACCCTTTAAATTCACCCCTCCACTTT
TRBJ2-7,TRBD2,few,TRBV27,CASSLSSWEGEQYF,TGTGCCAGCAGTTTATCGAGCTGGGAGGGCGAGCAGTACTTC
TRBJ2-1,.,.,TRBV5-1,CASSFDRGVYNEQFF,TGCGCCAGCAGCTTTGACCGAGGGGTATACAATGAGCAGTTCTTC
TRBJ2-7,TRBD2,few,TRBV18,CASSSGTITYEQYF,TGTGCCAGCTCGTCCGGGACTATAACCTACGAGCAGTACTTC
TRBJ1-2,.,many,TRBV4-3,CASSQDYRAGYGYTF,TGCGCCAGCAGCCAGGACTACAGGGCGGGGTATGGCTACACCTTC
TRBJ1-2,.,many,TRBV12-3/TRBV12-4,CASRRGSEGGYTF,TGTGCCAGCAGGAGGGGTTCGGAAGGCGGCTACACCTTC
TRBJ1-5,.,.,TRBV6-1,CASEIRGGIGQPQHF,TGTGCCAGCGAGATACGAGGGGGGATAGGACAGCCCCAGCATTTT
TRBJ2-5,.,few,TRBV20-1,CSASTGMETQYF,TGCAGTGCTAGCACCGGGATGGAGACCCAGTACTTC
TRBJ1-1,TRBD1,.,TRBV3-1,CASSLDRRGEAFF,TGTGCCAGCAGCTTGGACAGGAGGGGGGAAGCTTTCTTT
TRBJ2-1,.,many,TRBV12-3/TRBV12-4,CASSLGAGERQFF,TGTGCCAGCAGTTTAGGCGCAGGGGAAAGGCAGTTCTTC
TRBJ2-7,.,few,TRBV28,CASQGVVYEQYF,TGTGCCAGCCAAGGTGTAGTCTACGAGCAGTACTTC
TRBJ2-5,TRBD2,many,TRBV3-1,CASSQYVSVAGGETQYF,TGTGCCAGCAGCCAATACGTAAGCGTAGCGGGAGGAGAGACCCAGTACTTC
TRBJ2-3,TRBD2,many,TRBV4-2,CASSQGPTSGRTDTQYF,TGTGCCAGCAGCCAAGGGCCGACTAGCGGGAGAACAGATACGCAGTATTTT
TRBJ2-7,.,.,TRBV27,CVSSFKANSYEQYF,TGTGTCAGCAGTTTTAAGGCCAACTCCTACGAGCAGTACTTC
TRBJ1-2,.,many,TRBV4-1,CASSQVLRRRPNYGYTF,TGCGCCAGCAGCCAAGTCCTCCGACGGAGACCTAACTATGGCTACACCTTC
TRBJ2-1,.,few,TRBV5-1,CASSHGQSDNEQFF,TGCGCCAGCAGCCACGGGCAGTCCGACAATGAGCAGTTCTTC
TRBJ2-5,TRBD2,few,TRBV6-5,CASSPLAGHQETQYF,TGTGCCAGCAGCCCCTTAGCGGGCCACCAAGAGACCCAGTACTTC
TRBJ2-5,.,few,TRBV6-6,CASLEQETQYF,TGTGCCAGCCTCGAACAAGAGACCCAGTACTTC
TRBJ2-4,.,.,TRBV11-3,CASSLLYHSPRSKNIQYF,TGTGCCAGCAGCTTGCTTTACCACAGCCCTAGGTCCAAAAACATTCAGTACTTC
TRBJ2-1,.,few,TRBV20-1,CSARDQGRSYNEQFF,TGCAGTGCTAGAGATCAGGGCAGGTCCTACAATGAGCAGTTCTTC
TRBJ1-5,TRBD1,few,TRBV28,CASSLAQTGFGNQPQHF,TGTGCCAGCAGTTTAGCCCAGACAGGGTTTGGCAATCAGCCCCAGCATTTT
TRBJ2-3,TRBD1,.,TRBV20-1,CSATHIRQGAADTQYF,TGCAGTGCTACCCACATCCGACAGGGGGCCGCAGATACGCAGTATTTT
TRBJ2-1,TRBD1,few,TRBV7-2,CASSADRVGEQFF,TGTGCCAGCAGCGCGGACAGGGTAGGCGAGCAGTTCTTC
TRBJ2-3,.,.,TRBV5-6,CASSFFSGSNTDTQYF,TGTGCCAGCAGCTTTTTCAGCGGTAGTAACACAGATACGCAGTATTTT
TRBJ2-1,.,many,TRBV4-3,CASSQGVGNSYNEQFF,TGCGCCAGCAGCCAAGGGGTAGGGAACTCCTACAATGAGCAGTTCTTC
TRBJ2-1,TRBD2,many,TRBV20-1,CSAPAGGNEQFF,TGCAGTGCCCCGGCGGGGGGCAATGAGCAGTTCTTC
TRBJ2-1,TRBD1,few,TRBV2,CASSSDRESYNEQFF,TGTGCCAGCAGCTCCGACAGGGAGTCCTACAATGAGCAGTTCTTC
TRBJ2-7,TRBD2,.,TRBV7-2,CASSRSGSEVYEQYF,TGTGCCAGCAGCCGGAGCGGGAGTGAGGTCTACGAGCAGTACTTC
TRBJ1-1,.,once,TRBV28,CASSLSWDAKHEAFF,TGTGCCAGCAGTTTAAGTTGGGACGCCAAACATGAAGCTTTCTTT